The present entry profiles one TCR beta chain with its context. This record belongs to a study of blood T cell repertoires in COVID-19. Trimming took 1 base from V and 7 from J, leaving 11 bases between them. The V gene's germline CDR1 is SGHDT and CDR2 YYEEEE. CDR3 size: 13 residues. All enrollees were roughly 18 to 90 years old and from 24 US areas. Cohort placement rested on clinical history that participants reported themselves. In Cohort 3, a recovered donor had either two negative PCRs, clearance, or symptom resolution. Authors' processing steps: From reference gene primer amplification, estimates of nucleated cell counts were derived. The protocol was immunoSEQ multiplex PCR, while the TCRdb copy is restricted to in-frame clones and leaves out a portion. From that table come the V and J calls and clone size; the DNA was used to work out D and trimming. The top ten clones hold 2.2% of a sample with roughly 290,000 clones, 75% to 90% of them seen once.

This receptor was identified in a man aged 25-40 years who had recovered from COVID-19. The sequencing input was PBMCs or T cells enriched from blood (not recorded which). The chain joins TRBV5-6 to TRBJ2-5; D unclear. CDR3 sequence reads: CASSLLQLGTQYF. DNA of the CDR3: TGTGCCAGCAGCTTGCTGCAGCTAGGGACCCAGTACTTC.